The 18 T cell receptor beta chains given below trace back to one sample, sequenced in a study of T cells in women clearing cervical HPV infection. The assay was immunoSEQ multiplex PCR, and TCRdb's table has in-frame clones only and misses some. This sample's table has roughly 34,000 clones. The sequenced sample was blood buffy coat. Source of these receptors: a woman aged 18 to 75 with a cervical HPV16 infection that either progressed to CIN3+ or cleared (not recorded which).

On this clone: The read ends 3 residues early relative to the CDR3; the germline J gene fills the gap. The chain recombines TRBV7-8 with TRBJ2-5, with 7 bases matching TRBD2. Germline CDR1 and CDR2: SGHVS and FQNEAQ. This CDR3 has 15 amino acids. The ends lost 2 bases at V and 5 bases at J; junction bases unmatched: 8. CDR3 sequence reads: CASSLPSSGTETQYF. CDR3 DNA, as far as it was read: TGTGCCAGCAGCTTACCCTCTAGCGGTACGGAGACC.

This CDR3 reads CASSEFRSGELFF. CDR3 bases read: TGTGCCAGCAGTGAGTTTCGTAGCGGGGAG. The chain is built from TRBV2 and TRBJ2-2; D is uncertain. The sequence runs out 3 residues before the end of the CDR3; the remainder is reconstructed from the germline J gene. CDR3 size: 13 residues. V was trimmed by 3 bases and J by 7 bases, leaving 9 bases between them. CDR1 and CDR2 (germline): SNHLY, FYNNEI. The complete variable domain, with remaining parts taken from reference TRBV2 and TRBJ2-2, reads EPEVTQTPSHQVTQMGQEVILRCVPISNHLYFYWYRQILGQKVEFLVSFYNNEISEKSEIFDDQFSVERPDGSNFTLKIRSTKLEDSAMYFCASSEFRSGELFFGEGSRLTVL.

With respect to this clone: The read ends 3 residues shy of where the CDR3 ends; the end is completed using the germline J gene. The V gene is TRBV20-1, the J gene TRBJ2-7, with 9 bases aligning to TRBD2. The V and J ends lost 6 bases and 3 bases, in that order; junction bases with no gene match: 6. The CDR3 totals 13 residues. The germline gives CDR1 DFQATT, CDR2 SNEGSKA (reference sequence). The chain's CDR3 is CSAKGTSFYEQYF. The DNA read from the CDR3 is TGCAGTGCCAAGGGGACTAGCTTCTACGAG.

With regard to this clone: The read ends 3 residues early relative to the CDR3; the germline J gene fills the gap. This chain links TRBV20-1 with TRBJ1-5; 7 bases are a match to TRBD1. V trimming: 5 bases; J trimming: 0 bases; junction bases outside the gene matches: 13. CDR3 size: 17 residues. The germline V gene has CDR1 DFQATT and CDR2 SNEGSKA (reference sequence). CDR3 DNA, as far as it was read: TGCAGTGCTCCAGGGACAGTCCCGGGGTCTAGCAATCAGCCC. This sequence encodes CSAPGTVPGSSNQP. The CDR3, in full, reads CSAPGTVPGSSNQPQHF.

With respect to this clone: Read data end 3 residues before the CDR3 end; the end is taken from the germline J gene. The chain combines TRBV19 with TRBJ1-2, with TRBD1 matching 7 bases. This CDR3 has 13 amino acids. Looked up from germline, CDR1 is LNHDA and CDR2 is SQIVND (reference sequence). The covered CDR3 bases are TGTGCCAGTAGTCCAGGGGGAAGAGATACC. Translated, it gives CASSPGGRDT. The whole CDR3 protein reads CASSPGGRDTYTF.

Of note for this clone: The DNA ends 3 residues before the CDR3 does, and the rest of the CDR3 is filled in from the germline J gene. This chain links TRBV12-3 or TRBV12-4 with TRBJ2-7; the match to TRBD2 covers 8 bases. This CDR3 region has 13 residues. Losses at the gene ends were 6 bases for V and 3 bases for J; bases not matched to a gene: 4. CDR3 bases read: TGTGCCAGCAGCCCGGGACTAGGCTACGAG. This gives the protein CASSPGLGYE. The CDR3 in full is CASSPGLGYEQYF.

The CDR3 DNA, read in part, is TGCAGTGCTAGAGATGCGGACACCTGGGAGGGTGGC. This sequence encodes CSARDADTWEGG. The whole CDR3 region reads CSARDADTWEGGYTF. The chain uses TRBV20-1 and TRBJ1-2, with D possibly matching TRBD1 (5 bases). The CDR3 is cut off 3 residues early in the read; its end comes from the germline J gene. The V end lost 0 bases, the J end lost 7 bases, and 18 bases lay between the germline ends. The CDR3 consists of 15 residues. Germline V gene lookup returns CDR1 DFQATT and CDR2 SNEGSKA (reference sequence).

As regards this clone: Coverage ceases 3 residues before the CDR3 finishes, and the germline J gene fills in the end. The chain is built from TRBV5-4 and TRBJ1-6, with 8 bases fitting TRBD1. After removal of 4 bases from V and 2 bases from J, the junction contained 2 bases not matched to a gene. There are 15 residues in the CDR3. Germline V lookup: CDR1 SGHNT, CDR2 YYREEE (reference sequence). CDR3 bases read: TGTGCCAGCAGCCAACAGGGGGCCTATAATTCACCC. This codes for CASSQQGAYNSP. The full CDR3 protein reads CASSQQGAYNSPLHF.

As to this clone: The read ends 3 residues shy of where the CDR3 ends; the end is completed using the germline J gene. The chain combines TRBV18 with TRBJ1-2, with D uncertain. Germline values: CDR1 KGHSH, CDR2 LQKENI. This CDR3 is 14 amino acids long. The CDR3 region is CASSPRKVQDDYTF. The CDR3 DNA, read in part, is TGTGCCAGCTCCCCGCGGAAGGTACAAGATGAC. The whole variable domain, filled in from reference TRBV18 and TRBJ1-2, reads NAGVMQNPRHLVRRRGQEARLRCSPMKGHSHVYWYRQLPEEGLKFMVYLQKENIIDESGMPKERFSAEFPKEGPSILRIQQVVRGDSAAYFCASSPRKVQDDYTFGSGTRLTVV.

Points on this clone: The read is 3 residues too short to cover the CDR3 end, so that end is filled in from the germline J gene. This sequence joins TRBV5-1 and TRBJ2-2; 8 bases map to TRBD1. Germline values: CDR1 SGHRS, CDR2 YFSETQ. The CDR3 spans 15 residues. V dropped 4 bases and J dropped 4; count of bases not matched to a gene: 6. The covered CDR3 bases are TGCGCCAGCAGCCCGGACAGGGTAGCCACCGGGGAG. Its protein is CASSPDRVATGE. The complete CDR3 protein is CASSPDRVATGELFF.

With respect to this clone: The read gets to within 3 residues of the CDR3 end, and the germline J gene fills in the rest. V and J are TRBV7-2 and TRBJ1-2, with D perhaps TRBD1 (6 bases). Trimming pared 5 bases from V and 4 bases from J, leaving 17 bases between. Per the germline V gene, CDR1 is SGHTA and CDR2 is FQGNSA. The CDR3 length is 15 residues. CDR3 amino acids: CASSQTGRDIYGYTF. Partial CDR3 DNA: TGTGCCAGCAGCCAAACTGGGCGGGACATCTATGGC. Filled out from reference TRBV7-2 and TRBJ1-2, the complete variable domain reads GAGVSQSPSNKVTEKGKDVELRCDPISGHTALYWYRQSLGQGLEFLIYFQGNSAPDKSGLPSDRFSAERTGGSVSTLTIQRTQQEDSAVYLCASSQTGRDIYGYTFGSGTRLTVV.

The DNA read from the CDR3 is TGCGCCAGCAGCCAAGGCGGACTAGCGGGGGCGGATACG. Residues: CASSQGGLAGADT. The entire CDR3 sequence reads CASSQGGLAGADTQYF. V usage is TRBV4-1 and J usage is TRBJ2-3; 13 bases agree with TRBD2. Sequencing ends 3 residues short of the CDR3 end; the germline J gene provides the rest. V lost 1 base to trimming and J lost 6 bases; unmatched junction nucleotides: 4. Germline-derived CDR1 and CDR2 are MGHRA and YSYEKL. The CDR3 contains 16 residues.

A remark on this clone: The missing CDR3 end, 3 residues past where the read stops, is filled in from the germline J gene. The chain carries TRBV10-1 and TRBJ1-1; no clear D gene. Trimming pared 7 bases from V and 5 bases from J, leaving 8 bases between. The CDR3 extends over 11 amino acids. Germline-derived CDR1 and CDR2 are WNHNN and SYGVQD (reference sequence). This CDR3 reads CASTRGTEAFF. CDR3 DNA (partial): TGCGCCAGCACCCGCGGGACTGAA.

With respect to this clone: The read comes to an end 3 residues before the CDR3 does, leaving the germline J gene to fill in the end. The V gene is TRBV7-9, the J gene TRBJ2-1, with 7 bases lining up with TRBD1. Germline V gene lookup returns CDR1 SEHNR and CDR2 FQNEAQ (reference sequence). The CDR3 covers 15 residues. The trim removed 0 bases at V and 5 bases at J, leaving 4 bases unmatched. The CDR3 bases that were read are TGTGCCAGCAGCTTAGCGTGGGACAGTGACAATGAG. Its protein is CASSLAWDSDNE. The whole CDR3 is CASSLAWDSDNEQFF. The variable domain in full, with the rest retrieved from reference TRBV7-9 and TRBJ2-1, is DTGVSQNPRHKITKRGQNVTFRCDPISEHNRLYWYRQTLGQGPEFLTYFQNEAQLEKSRLLSDRFSAERPKGSFSTLEIQRTEQGDSAMYLCASSLAWDSDNEQFFGPGTRLTVL.

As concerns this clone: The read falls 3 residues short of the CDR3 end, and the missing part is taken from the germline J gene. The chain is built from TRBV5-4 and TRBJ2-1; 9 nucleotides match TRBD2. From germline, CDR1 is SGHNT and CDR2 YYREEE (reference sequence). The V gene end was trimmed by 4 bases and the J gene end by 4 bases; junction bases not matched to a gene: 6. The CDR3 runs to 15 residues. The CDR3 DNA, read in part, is TGTGCCAGCAGCCCCAGCGGGGGGCCGTACAATGAG. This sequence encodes CASSPSGGPYNE. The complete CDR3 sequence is CASSPSGGPYNEQFF.

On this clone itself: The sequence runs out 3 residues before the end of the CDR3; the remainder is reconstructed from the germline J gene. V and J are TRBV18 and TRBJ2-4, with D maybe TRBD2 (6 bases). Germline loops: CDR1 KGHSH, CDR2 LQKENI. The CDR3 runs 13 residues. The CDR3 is CASSPRSEEGQYF. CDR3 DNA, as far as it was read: TGTGCCAGCTCACCACGCTCCGAGGAGGGT.

The CDR3 region is CASRELAASTDTQYF. The covered CDR3 bases are TGTGCCAGCAGAGAACTAGCGGCTAGCACAGATACG. The chain combines TRBV6-1 with TRBJ2-3; 8 bases align to TRBD2. The CDR3 is cut off 3 residues early in the read; its end comes from the germline J gene. This CDR3 has 15 residues. Germline-derived CDR1 and CDR2 are MNHNS and SASEGT. Unmatched junction bases numbered 5, after V lost 6 bases and J lost 0 bases.

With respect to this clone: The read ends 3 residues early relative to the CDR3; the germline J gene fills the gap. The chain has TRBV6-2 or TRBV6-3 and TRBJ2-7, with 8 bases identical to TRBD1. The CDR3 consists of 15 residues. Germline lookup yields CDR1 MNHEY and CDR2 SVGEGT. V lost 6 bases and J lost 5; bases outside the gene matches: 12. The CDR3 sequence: CASRPGSGGIDEQYF. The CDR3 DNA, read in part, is TGTGCCAGCAGGCCGGGGTCAGGGGGCATAGACGAG.